These 4 T cell receptor beta chains were sequenced from one sample in a study of blood T cell repertoires in COVID-19. Repertoires were generated with immunoSEQ multiplex PCR, while TCRdb's copy carries only in-frame clones and drops some. The sample consists of about 52,000 clones, 85% to 90% of them appearing once. The sample comprised peripheral blood. These TCRs come from a man aged 80 or over with active or convalescent COVID-19.

The CDR3 nucleotides are TGTGCCAGCAGTTTCATACAGGGGAACACTGAAGCTTTCTTT. It specifies CASSFIQGNTEAFF. This chain links TRBV27 with TRBJ1-1; perhaps TRBD1 as D (6 bases). Germline CDR1 is MNHEY and CDR2 is SMNVEV (reference sequence). This CDR3 comprises 14 residues. V was shortened by 3 bases and J by 1 base, with 9 bases between the two germline ends.

This rearrangement joins TRBV7-9 to TRBJ1-2; D is possibly TRBD1 (5 bases). V lost 4 bases, J lost 0 bases, and 12 bases lay in between. The CDR3 is 15 residues long. CDR1 is SEHNR, CDR2 FQNEAQ, per germline (reference sequence). CDR3 coding DNA: TGTGCCAGCAGCTCCTCGGACACCGCTAACTATGGCTACACCTTC. Residues: CASSSSDTANYGYTF.

In this sample, this clone turned up a few times. This chain connects TRBV14 to TRBJ2-7, with TRBD2 matching over 11 bases. V lost 5 bases and J lost 4; bases outside the gene matches: 10. The CDR3 loop spans 16 amino acids. Per the germline V gene, CDR1 is SGHDN and CDR2 is FVKESK. Here the CDR3 DNA reads TGTGCCAGCAGCAAGACCGGGACTAGCGGAGAGTACGAGCAGTACTTC. Encoded protein: CASSKTGTSGEYEQYF.

A few counts support this clone. The V gene is TRBV28, the J gene TRBJ1-5; 7 positions match TRBD1. The CDR3 is 16 amino acids. Germline lookup yields CDR1 MDHEN and CDR2 SYDVKM. V was pared by 7 bases and J by 6 bases, with 15 bases of the junction left unmatched. The CDR3 loop reads CASKSLTGVRGQPQHF. The CDR3, as DNA: TGTGCCAGCAAATCCCTAACAGGGGTGAGGGGTCAGCCCCAGCATTTT.